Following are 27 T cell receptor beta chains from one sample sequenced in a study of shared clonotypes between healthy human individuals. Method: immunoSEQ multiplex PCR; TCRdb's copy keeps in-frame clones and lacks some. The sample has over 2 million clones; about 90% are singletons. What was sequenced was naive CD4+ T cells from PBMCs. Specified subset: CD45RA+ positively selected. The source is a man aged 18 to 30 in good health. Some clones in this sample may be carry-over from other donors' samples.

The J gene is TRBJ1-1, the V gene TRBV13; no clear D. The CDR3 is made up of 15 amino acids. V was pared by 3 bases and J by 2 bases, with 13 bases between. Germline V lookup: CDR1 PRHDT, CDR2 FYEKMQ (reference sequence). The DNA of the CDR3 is TGTGCCAGCAGCTTGAGGCCGAGGGTCAACACTGAAGCTTTCTTT. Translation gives CASSLRPRVNTEAFF.

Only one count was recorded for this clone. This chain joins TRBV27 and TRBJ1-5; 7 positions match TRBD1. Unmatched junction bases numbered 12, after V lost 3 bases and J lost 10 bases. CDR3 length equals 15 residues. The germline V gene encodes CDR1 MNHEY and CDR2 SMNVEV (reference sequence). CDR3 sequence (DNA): TGTGCCAGCAGTTTTAGGGGGCCGGACGTTGAACCCCAGCATTTT. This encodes CASSFRGPDVEPQHF.

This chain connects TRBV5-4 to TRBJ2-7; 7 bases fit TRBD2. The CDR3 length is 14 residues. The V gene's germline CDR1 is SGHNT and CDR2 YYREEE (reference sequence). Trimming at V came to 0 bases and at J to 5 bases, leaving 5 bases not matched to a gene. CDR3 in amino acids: CASSLVGRSDEQYF. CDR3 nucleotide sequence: TGTGCCAGCAGCTTGGTCGGGAGGAGCGACGAGCAGTACTTC.

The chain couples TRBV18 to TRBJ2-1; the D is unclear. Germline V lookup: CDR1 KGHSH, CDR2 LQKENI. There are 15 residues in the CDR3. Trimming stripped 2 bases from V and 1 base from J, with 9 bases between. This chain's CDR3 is CASSPRAESYNEQFF. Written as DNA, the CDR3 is TGTGCCAGCTCACCAAGGGCGGAGTCCTACAATGAGCAGTTCTTC.

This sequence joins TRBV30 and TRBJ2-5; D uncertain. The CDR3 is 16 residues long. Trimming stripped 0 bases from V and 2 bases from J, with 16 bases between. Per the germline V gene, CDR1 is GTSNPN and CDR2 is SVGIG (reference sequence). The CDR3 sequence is CAWSVQKWPGQETQYF. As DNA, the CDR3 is TGTGCCTGGAGTGTGCAAAAGTGGCCCGGGCAAGAGACCCAGTACTTC.

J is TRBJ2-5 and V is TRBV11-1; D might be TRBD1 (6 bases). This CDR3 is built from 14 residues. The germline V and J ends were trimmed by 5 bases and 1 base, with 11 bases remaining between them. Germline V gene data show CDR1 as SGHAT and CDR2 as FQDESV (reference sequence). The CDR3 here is CASSLGHSQETQYF. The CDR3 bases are TGTGCCAGCAGCCTGGGACACAGCCAAGAGACCCAGTACTTC.

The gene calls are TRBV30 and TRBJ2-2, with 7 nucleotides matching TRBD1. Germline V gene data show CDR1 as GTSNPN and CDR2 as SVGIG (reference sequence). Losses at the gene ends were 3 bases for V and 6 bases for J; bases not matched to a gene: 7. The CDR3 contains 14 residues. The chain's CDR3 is CAWSATGRAGELFF. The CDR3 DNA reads TGTGCCTGGAGCGCGACAGGGAGAGCCGGGGAGCTGTTTTTT.

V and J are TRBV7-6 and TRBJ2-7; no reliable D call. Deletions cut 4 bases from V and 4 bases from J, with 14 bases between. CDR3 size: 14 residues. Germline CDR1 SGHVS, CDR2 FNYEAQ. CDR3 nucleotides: TGTGCCAGCAGCTCCCCGACTGATACATACGAGCAGTACTTC. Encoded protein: CASSSPTDTYEQYF. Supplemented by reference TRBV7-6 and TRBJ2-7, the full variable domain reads GAGVSQSPRYKVTKRGQDVALRCDPISGHVSLYWYRQALGQGPEFLTYFNYEAQQDKSGLPNDRFSAERPEGSISTLTIQRTEQRDSAMYRCASSSPTDTYEQYFGPGTRLTVT.

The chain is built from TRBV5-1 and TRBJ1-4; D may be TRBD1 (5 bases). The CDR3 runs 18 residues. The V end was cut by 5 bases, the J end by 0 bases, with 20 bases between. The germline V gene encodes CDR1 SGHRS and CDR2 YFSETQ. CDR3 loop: CASREGRQQSATNEKLFF. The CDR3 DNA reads TGCGCCAGCAGGGAGGGGCGCCAGCAGTCGGCAACTAATGAAAAACTGTTTTTT.

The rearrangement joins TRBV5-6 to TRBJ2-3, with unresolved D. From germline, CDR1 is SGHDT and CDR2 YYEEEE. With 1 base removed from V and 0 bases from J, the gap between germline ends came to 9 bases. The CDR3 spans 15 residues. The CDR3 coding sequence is TGTGCCAGCAGCTTGTATAGTCCTAGCACAGATACGCAGTATTTT. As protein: CASSLYSPSTDTQYF.

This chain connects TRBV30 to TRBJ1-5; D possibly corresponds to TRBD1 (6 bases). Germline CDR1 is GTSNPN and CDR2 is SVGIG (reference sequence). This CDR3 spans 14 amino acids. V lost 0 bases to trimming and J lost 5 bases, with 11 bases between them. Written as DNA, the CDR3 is TGTGCCTGGAGTGTAAGGGGGGGCTATCAGCCCCAGCATTTT. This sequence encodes CAWSVRGGYQPQHF.

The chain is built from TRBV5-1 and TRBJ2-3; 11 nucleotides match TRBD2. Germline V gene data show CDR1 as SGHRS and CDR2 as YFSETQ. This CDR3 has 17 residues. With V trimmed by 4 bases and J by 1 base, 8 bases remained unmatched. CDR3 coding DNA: TGCGCCAGCAGCCACGGGCGGGGACTAGCGGGCACAGATACGCAGTATTTT. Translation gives CASSHGRGLAGTDTQYF.

The chain's CDR3 is CASSLGQVDTDTQYF. CDR3 in DNA: TGTGCCAGCAGCCTGGGACAGGTTGACACAGATACGCAGTATTTT. This chain uses TRBV11-3 with TRBJ2-3; 8 nucleotides agree with TRBD1. The CDR3 loop spans 15 amino acids. Germline-derived CDR1 and CDR2 are SGHNT and YENEEA. V gave up 5 bases and J gave up 2 bases; unmatched junction bases: 6.

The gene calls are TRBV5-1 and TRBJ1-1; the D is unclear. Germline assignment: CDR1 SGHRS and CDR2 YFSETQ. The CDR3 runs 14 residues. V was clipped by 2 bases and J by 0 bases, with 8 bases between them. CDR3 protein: CASSFSLMNTEAFF. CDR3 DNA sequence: TGCGCCAGCAGCTTTTCCCTCATGAACACTGAAGCTTTCTTT.

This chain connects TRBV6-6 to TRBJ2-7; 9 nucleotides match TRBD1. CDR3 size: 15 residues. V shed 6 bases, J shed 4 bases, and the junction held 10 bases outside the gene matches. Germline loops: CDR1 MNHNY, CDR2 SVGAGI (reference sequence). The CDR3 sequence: CASRDGQGRAYEQYF. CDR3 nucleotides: TGTGCCAGCAGGGACGGACAGGGGAGGGCGTACGAGCAGTACTTC.

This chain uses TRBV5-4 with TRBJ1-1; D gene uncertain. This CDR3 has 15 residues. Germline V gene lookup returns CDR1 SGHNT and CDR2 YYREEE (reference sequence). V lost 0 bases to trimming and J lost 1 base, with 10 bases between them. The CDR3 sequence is CASSLAERANTEAFF. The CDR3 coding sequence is TGTGCCAGCAGCTTGGCTGAAAGGGCGAACACTGAAGCTTTCTTT.

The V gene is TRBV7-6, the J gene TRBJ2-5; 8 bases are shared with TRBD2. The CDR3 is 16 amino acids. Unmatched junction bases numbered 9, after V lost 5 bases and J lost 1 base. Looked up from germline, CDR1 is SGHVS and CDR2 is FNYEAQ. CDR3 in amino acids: CASSQTSGGPQETQYF. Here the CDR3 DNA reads TGTGCCAGCAGCCAAACTAGCGGAGGACCCCAAGAGACCCAGTACTTC.

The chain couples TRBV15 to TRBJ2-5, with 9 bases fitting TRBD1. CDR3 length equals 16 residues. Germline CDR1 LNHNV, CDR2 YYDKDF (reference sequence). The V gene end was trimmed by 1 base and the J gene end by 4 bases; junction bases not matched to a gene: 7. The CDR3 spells CATSRGLQGAVETQYF. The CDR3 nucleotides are TGTGCCACCAGCAGAGGCTTACAGGGGGCTGTAGAGACCCAGTACTTC.

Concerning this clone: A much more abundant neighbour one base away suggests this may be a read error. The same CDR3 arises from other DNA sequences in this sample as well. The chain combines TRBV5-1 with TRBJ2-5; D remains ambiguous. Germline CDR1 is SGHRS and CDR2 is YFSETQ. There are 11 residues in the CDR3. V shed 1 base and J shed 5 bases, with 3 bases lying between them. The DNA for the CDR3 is TGCGCCAGCAGCTTGAAGGAGACCCAGTACTTC. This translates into CASSLKETQYF.

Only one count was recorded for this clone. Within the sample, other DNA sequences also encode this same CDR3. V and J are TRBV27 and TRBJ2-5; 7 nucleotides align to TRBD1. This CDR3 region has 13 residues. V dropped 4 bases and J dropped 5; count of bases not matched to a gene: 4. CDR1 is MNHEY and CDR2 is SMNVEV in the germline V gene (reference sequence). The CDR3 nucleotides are TGTGCCAGCAGTTACAGGGGTGGGGAGACCCAGTACTTC. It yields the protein CASSYRGGETQYF.

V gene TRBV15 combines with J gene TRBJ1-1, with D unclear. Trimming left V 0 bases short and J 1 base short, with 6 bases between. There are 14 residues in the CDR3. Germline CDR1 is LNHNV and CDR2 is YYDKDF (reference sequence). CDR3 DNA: TGTGCCACCAGCAGAGATTTAGGGAACACTGAAGCTTTCTTT. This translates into CATSRDLGNTEAFF.

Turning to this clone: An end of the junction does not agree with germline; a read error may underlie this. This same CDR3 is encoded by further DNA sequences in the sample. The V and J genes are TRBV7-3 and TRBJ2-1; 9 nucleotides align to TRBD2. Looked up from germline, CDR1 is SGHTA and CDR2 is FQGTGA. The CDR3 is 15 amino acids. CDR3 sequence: CASSLTSGPYNEQFF. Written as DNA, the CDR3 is TGTGCCAGCAGCCTAACTAGCGGGCCATACAATGAGCAGTTCTTC. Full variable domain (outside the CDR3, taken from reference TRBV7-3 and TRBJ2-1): GAGVSQTPSNKVTEKGKYVELRCDPISGHTALYWYRQSLGQGPEFLIYFQGTGAADDSGLPNDRFFAVRPEGSVSTLKIQRTERGDSAVYLCASSLTSGPYNEQFFGPGTRLTVL.

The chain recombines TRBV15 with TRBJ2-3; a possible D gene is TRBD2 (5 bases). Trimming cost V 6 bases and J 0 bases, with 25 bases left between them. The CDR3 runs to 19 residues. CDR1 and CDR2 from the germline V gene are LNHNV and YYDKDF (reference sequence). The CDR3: CATRSGSRGTRRSTDTQYF. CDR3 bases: TGTGCCACCAGAAGCGGCAGTCGGGGAACGAGAAGAAGCACAGATACGCAGTATTTT.

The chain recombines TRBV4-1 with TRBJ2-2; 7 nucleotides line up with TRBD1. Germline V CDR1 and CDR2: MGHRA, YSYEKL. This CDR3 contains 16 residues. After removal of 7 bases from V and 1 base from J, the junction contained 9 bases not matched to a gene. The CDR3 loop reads CASTTLGQMNTGELFF. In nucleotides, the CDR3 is TGCGCCAGCACCACATTGGGACAGATGAACACCGGGGAGCTGTTTTTT.

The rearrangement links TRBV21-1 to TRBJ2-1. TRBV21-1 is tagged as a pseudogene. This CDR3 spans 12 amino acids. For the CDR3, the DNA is TGTGCCAGCAGCAAAGTATCCGGGCAGGAGTTCTTC. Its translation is CASSKVSGQEFF.

The CDR3 sequence is CASSYRGFSYEQYF. The CDR3, as DNA: TGTGCCAGCAGTTACAGGGGATTTTCCTACGAGCAGTACTTC. The J gene is TRBJ2-7, the V gene TRBV28; 7 bases line up with TRBD1. Germline V gene data show CDR1 as MDHEN and CDR2 as SYDVKM. The V and J ends lost 4 bases and 1 base, in that order; junction bases with no gene match: 4. This CDR3 has 14 amino acids.

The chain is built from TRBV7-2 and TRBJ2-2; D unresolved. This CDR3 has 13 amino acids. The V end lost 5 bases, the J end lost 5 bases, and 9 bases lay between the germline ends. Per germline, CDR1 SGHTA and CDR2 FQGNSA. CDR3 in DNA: TGTGCCAGCAGCCCGTGGATGACCGGGGAGCTGTTTTTT. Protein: CASSPWMTGELFF.